These T cell receptor beta chains were read from a single sample in a study of cytomegalovirus exposure and HLA in healthy donors. TCRdb keeps only in-frame clones here, not all; method: immunoSEQ multiplex PCR. The data contain over 150,000 clones, 82% of them singletons. Sequencing input: PBMCs. These receptors were taken from a girl under 18 in good health and CMV-seropositive. CDR3s include the opening cysteine and the closing phenylalanine or tryptophan. A D gene is named only where the DNA matches it firmly. Only some rows state a clone size, as once, few, many or a class for expanded clones.

TGTGCCAGTAGTCCTCGACAGTCTAGTACCTACGAGCAGTACTTC,CASSPRQSSTYEQYF,TRBV19,TRBJ2-7,.,.
TGCGCCAGCAGCCCAATGAGGTTTGAAACAGATACGCAGTATTTT,CASSPMRFETDTQYF,TRBV4-3,TRBJ2-3,.,few
TGCAGCGTTGAAGTCAGGGGGCGGGATACTGAAGCTTTCTTT,CSVEVRGRDTEAFF,TRBV29-1,TRBJ1-1,TRBD1,.
TGTGCCACCAGCAGAGACAGGGGGAATGGTGAAGCTTTCTTT,CATSRDRGNGEAFF,TRBV15,TRBJ1-1,TRBD1,.
TGTGCCAGTAGTTTTCTGCGGGGAGAGCAGTTCTTC,CASSFLRGEQFF,TRBV19,TRBJ2-1,.,.
TGCGCCAGCAGCTTGGACAGGGTTAAGAATGGCTACACCTTC,CASSLDRVKNGYTF,TRBV5-1,TRBJ1-2,.,.
TGTGCCAGCAGCTCCATATTGAGGGTGGAAGCTTTCTTT,CASSSILRVEAFF,TRBV11-2,TRBJ1-1,.,few
TGTGCCAGCAGTTTATTCCGGACATTGAATAGCAATCAGCCCCAGCATTTT,CASSLFRTLNSNQPQHF,TRBV28,TRBJ1-5,.,.
TGTGCCAGCAGTTTATTGGGGGCTTCGTACCAAGAGACCCAGTACTTC,CASSLLGASYQETQYF,TRBV28,TRBJ2-5,.,.
TGTGCCACCAGCGGCAGGGGGCCGAAAAACATTCAGTACTTC,CATSGRGPKNIQYF,TRBV15,TRBJ2-4,TRBD1,.
TGTGCCAGCAGCCCTAGGTCAGGGGGTCAGCCCCAGCATTTT,CASSPRSGGQPQHF,TRBV6-6,TRBJ1-5,TRBD1,.
TGTGCCAGCAGCCCAGGGGGACGGCCCTACGAGCAGTACTTC,CASSPGGRPYEQYF,TRBV11-1,TRBJ2-7,TRBD1,.
TGCGCCAGCAGCATACTACGGGGAGGGCTCTACGAGCAGTACTTC,CASSILRGGLYEQYF,TRBV5-1,TRBJ2-7,TRBD2,.
TGCAGCGTTGTAAGAGCGGGGGGCCGTACTGAGCAGTTCTTC,CSVVRAGGRTEQFF,TRBV29-1,TRBJ2-1,TRBD2,.
TGTGCCAGCAGTGATACGGGTGGCACCTACGAGCAGTACTTC,CASSDTGGTYEQYF,TRBV2,TRBJ2-7,.,.
TGTGCCAGCTCACGGAGCAGGGCTCAGCCCCAGCATTTT,CASSRSRAQPQHF,TRBV18,TRBJ1-5,.,.
TGTGCCAGCAGCTTAGACGACTTATACAATGAGCAGTTCTTC,CASSLDDLYNEQFF,TRBV11-2,TRBJ2-1,.,.
TGCGCCAGCAGCTTGGGTACGGCAGGTCTCACTGAAGCTTTCTTT,CASSLGTAGLTEAFF,TRBV5-1,TRBJ1-1,.,once
TGTGCCAGCAGCGTAACTACAGGGCCCCACGAGCAGTACTTC,CASSVTTGPHEQYF,TRBV9,TRBJ2-7,.,.
TGTGCCAGCAGTTTTCCGGGCTTCAGACAGGAGACCCAGTACTTC,CASSFPGFRQETQYF,TRBV6-4,TRBJ2-5,.,.
TGTGCCAGCAGCTTGAGCGCAACGAACACCGGGGAGCTGTTTTTT,CASSLSATNTGELFF,TRBV5-5,TRBJ2-2,.,.
TGTGCCAGCAGTTTACGTCAGCCCCAGCATTTT,CASSLRQPQHF,TRBV28,TRBJ1-5,.,few
TGTGCCAGCTCACCACCGGGCAGGGGAGCCAATCAGCCCCAGCATTTT,CASSPPGRGANQPQHF,TRBV18,TRBJ1-5,.,.
TGTGCCAGCAGCCCCCGACTAGCGGCGAGCTCCTACAATGAGCAGTTCTTC,CASSPRLAASSYNEQFF,TRBV9,TRBJ2-1,TRBD2,.
TGTGCCAGCAGTGAAGCGCTTGGCCCGTACCTTTTCTATGGCTACACCTTC,CASSEALGPYLFYGYTF,TRBV2,TRBJ1-2,.,.
TGTGCCTGGGAAGGGGTGGAAAAACTGTTTTTT,CAWEGVEKLFF,TRBV30,TRBJ1-4,.,.
TGTGCCAGCAGTCCGGGACAGGGGTTCAACGAGCAGTACTTC,CASSPGQGFNEQYF,TRBV28,TRBJ2-7,TRBD1,.
TGTGCCAGCAGCTTGGGCTGGGAGATTAGCAATCAGCCCCAGCATTTT,CASSLGWEISNQPQHF,TRBV5-6,TRBJ1-5,.,.
TGTGCCAGCAGCAGCGGGGGGGGTGAAGCTTTCTTT,CASSSGGGEAFF,TRBV25-1,TRBJ1-1,.,once
TGTGCCAGCAGGCCTCACGGACCTGCCGGGACAGGGGGCCACGAGCAGTACTTC,CASRPHGPAGTGGHEQYF,TRBV21-1,TRBJ2-7,.,.
TGTTCCAGCAGCATGTCAGTCACCGGGGAGCTGTTTTTT,CSSSMSVTGELFF,TRBV7-9,TRBJ2-2,.,.
TGTGCCAGCAGCACAGGGGGATTGATTCAGCCCCAGCATTTT,CASSTGGLIQPQHF,TRBV5-6,TRBJ1-5,TRBD1,.
TGTGCCTGGAGCGGGACAGGGGAAGCTTTCTTT,CAWSGTGEAFF,TRBV30,TRBJ1-1,TRBD1,.
TGCGCCAGCAGCCAAGATATTGACAGGGCGTCCGAGCAGTACTTC,CASSQDIDRASEQYF,TRBV4-1,TRBJ2-7,TRBD1,.
TGTGCCAGCAGAATACAGGAGAACACTGAAGCTTTCTTT,CASRIQENTEAFF,TRBV25-1,TRBJ1-1,.,few
TGTGCCAGCAGTTCCACTGGAGAGACCCAGTACTTC,CASSSTGETQYF,TRBV27,TRBJ2-5,.,.
TGTGCCAGTAGTATTAGGGGTCAGCCCCAGCATTTT,CASSIRGQPQHF,TRBV19,TRBJ1-5,.,.
TGCGCCAGCAGCTTGGGCGGTGAAGCTTTCTTT,CASSLGGEAFF,TRBV5-1,TRBJ1-1,.,.
TGTGCCAGCAGCTTAGGACTAGCGGGGGGGAACTCCTACAATGAGCAGTTCTTC,CASSLGLAGGNSYNEQFF,TRBV11-2,TRBJ2-1,TRBD2,.
TGTGCCAGCTCACCCATTGTCACTGAAGCTTTCTTT,CASSPIVTEAFF,TRBV18,TRBJ1-1,.,.
TGTGCCAGCAGTTGGTTAGCGGGAGGGCCGGGGGTAAGCACAGATACGCAGTATTTT,CASSWLAGGPGVSTDTQYF,TRBV28,TRBJ2-3,TRBD2,.
TGTGCCAGCAGGAACGGACTAGCGGTTATTAATGCCTCTAGCACAGATACGCAGTATTTT,CASRNGLAVINASSTDTQYF,TRBV5-4,TRBJ2-3,TRBD2,.
TGTGCCAGCAGTGAATTGAGCGGGTGGGGCCCAGATACGCAGTATTTT,CASSELSGWGPDTQYF,TRBV6-1,TRBJ2-3,.,.
TGTGCCAGCCGGGGGACAGGAGTGGATCAGCCCCAGCATTTT,CASRGTGVDQPQHF,TRBV19,TRBJ1-5,TRBD1,.
TGTGCCAGCACCCCCGCCGCGCGAAGTCCCTCTGGAAACACCATATATTTT,CASTPAARSPSGNTIYF,TRBV28,TRBJ1-3,.,few
TGTGCCAGCTCACCAGTTCCCCCCGGGGGTCTGGGCAATCAGCCCCAGCATTTT,CASSPVPPGGLGNQPQHF,TRBV18,TRBJ1-5,.,.
TGTGCCAGCAGTTACTCCCAGGGTACGAGCACCATATATTTT,CASSYSQGTSTIYF,TRBV6-5,TRBJ1-3,.,.
TGTGCCAGCAGCTTAGTCTCCGCGGAGGGAGGCTACACCTTC,CASSLVSAEGGYTF,TRBV7-2,TRBJ1-2,.,.
TGTGCCATCAGCGCTGAGACTGGGTCTGGGAATGAGCAGTTCTTC,CAISAETGSGNEQFF,TRBV10-3,TRBJ2-1,.,.
TGCGCCAGCAGCCGAACTGGAGTATGGAACTCTGGAAACACCATATATTTT,CASSRTGVWNSGNTIYF,TRBV4-3,TRBJ1-3,.,.
TGTGCCAGCAGCTTGGGAGCGCAAGGCAATGAGCAGTTCTTC,CASSLGAQGNEQFF,TRBV5-6,TRBJ2-1,.,once
TGTGCCAGCAGCTCCGACAGTGATAGCAATCAGCCCCAGCATTTT,CASSSDSDSNQPQHF,TRBV28,TRBJ1-5,.,.